This record looks at one T cell receptor (beta chain) sequence and its context. Its antigen remains unidentified. The data belong to a study of type 1 regulatory T cells. Study overall: This in vitro CD4 product, T-allo10, is enriched for Tr1 cells and alloantigen-specific.

TCRdb ran MiXCR on the reads and lists one entry per CDR3 protein. The repertoire has around 65,000 distinct CDR3 sequences, nearly 50% of them found once; the top ten carry less than 2.5%. V lost 3 bases and J lost 1; bases outside the gene matches: 4. This CDR3 spans 14 amino acids. Germline lookup yields CDR1 SQVTM and CDR2 ANQGSEA. Findings and caveats of the study: Tr1 cells had a more restricted TCR repertoire than non-Tr1 cells.

Sequencing used cultured non-Tr1 T cells, either the whole culture or a sorted T cell fraction (not recorded which). The genes are TRBV29-1 and TRBJ2-3; the match to TRBD1 covers 7 bases. The receptor's source is a human donor in good health. The CDR3 DNA is TGCAGCGTTGATCCCACAGGGGGCACAGATACGCAGTATTTT. Translated, it gives CSVDPTGGTDTQYF.